Here is one TCR beta chain with its context. The antigen is unknown. Using RNA template, CDR3s of TCR alpha and beta were amplified with iRepertoire arm-PCR. One entry per CDR3 protein results from TCRdb running MiXCR on the multiplex PCR reads. The sample shows about 140,000 distinct CDR3 sequences, approximately 39% of them seen only once. This entry belongs to a study of glioma-infiltrating T cells. V was cut by 4 bases and J by 5 bases, with 14 bases left in between. Germline V gene lookup returns CDR1 MNHEY and CDR2 SVGAGI. This CDR3 has 15 amino acids. General study results and limits: Only very few CDR3 sequences appeared in both tissue and blood.

The sequencing sample was made of glioma tissue, nonneoplastic brain tissue, or PBMCs (not recorded which). The sequence was collected from a human donor with low-grade glioma or glioblastoma, undergoing nonglioma brain surgery, or in good health (not recorded which). This chain connects TRBV6-5 to TRBJ2-2, with D maybe TRBD2 (8 bases). The CDR3 protein is CASSSGRGQTGELFF. The CDR3 DNA reads as TGTGCCAGCAGTTCCGGGAGGGGGCAAACCGGGGAGCTGTTTTTT.